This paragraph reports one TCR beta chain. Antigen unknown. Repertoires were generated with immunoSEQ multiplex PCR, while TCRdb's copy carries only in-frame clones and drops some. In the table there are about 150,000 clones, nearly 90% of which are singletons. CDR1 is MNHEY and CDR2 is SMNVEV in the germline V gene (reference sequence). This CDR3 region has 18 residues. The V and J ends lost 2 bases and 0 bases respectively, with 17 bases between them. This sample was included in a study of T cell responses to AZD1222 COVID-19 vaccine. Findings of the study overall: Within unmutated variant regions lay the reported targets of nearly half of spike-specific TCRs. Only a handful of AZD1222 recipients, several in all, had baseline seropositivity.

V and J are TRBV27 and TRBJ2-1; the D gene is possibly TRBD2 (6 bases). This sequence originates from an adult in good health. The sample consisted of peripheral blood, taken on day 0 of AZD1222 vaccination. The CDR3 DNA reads TGTGCCAGCAGTTTAGGACAATCGCGGGATAGCTCCTACAATGAGCAGTTCTTC. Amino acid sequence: CASSLGQSRDSSYNEQFF.